This passage covers 32 T cell receptor beta chains from one sample sequenced in a study of T-cell memory formation after mild COVID-19. One entry per CDR3 protein, called by TCRdb with MiXCR from the 5' RACE reads. The table shows about 440,000 distinct CDR3 sequences, with 20% occurring only once. Sequenced input: PBMCs or a T cell subset sorted from them (not recorded which). All receptors derive from an adult woman who had mild COVID-19 (a few samples of this study predate the infection). Cell type and time point are not known.

This clonotype was detected only a few times. CDR3 region: CASSFQNTEAFF. Here the CDR3 DNA reads TGTGCCAGCAGTTTTCAGAACACTGAAGCTTTCTTT. The V and J genes are TRBV12-3 or TRBV12-4 and TRBJ1-1, with D hard to call. Trimming removed 3 bases from V and 1 base from J, with 3 bases in between. The CDR3 is 12 amino acids.

In its sample, this clonotype was seen many times. The chain couples TRBV7-2 to TRBJ2-3; TRBD1 agrees at 8 bases. V lost 3 bases, J lost 0 bases, and 2 bases stayed unmatched. The CDR3 runs to 15 residues. From germline, CDR1 is SGHTA and CDR2 FQGNSA. CDR3 nucleotide sequence: TGTGCCAGCAGCTTGGACAGGGATAGCACAGATACGCAGTATTTT. Encoded protein: CASSLDRDSTDTQYF.

This clonotype was seen a handful of times. This sequence joins TRBV18 and TRBJ2-7, with TRBD1 identical over 9 bases. J gave up 6 bases and V 3 bases, and 6 bases lay outside the gene matches. This CDR3 contains 14 residues. Germline V gene data show CDR1 as KGHSH and CDR2 as LQKENI. The CDR3 loop reads CASSPLQGAVEQYF. CDR3 DNA: TGTGCCAGCTCACCCCTACAGGGGGCTGTCGAGCAGTACTTC.

This clonotype showed up just a few times. V usage is TRBV29-1 and J usage is TRBJ2-7, with D uncertain. This CDR3 has 13 amino acids. Germline V gene sequence: CDR1 SQVTM, CDR2 ANQGSEA. Trimming left V 1 base short and J 0 bases short, with 7 bases between. As DNA, the CDR3 is TGCAGCGTTGAAGTCCCCAGCTCCTACGAGCAGTACTTC. This gives the protein CSVEVPSSYEQYF.

The chain has TRBV12-3 or TRBV12-4 and TRBJ2-1; 7 bases fit TRBD1. The length of the CDR3 is 16 residues. V gave up 7 bases and J gave up 10 bases; unmatched junction bases: 19. CDR3 residues: CASNLGAGTASYEQFF. DNA of the CDR3: TGTGCCAGCAACCTCGGAGCCGGGACAGCGTCTTACGAGCAGTTCTTC.

In its sample, this clonotype was seen a few times. CDR3 protein: CSASYRAGQNYGYTF. CDR3 bases: TGCAGTGCCTCGTATCGGGCAGGGCAGAACTATGGCTACACCTTC. The chain employs TRBV20-1 and TRBJ1-2; TRBD1 might be the D (5 bases). Germline values: CDR1 DFQATT, CDR2 SNEGSKA (reference sequence). The CDR3 sequence is 15 residues long. Trimming stripped 6 bases from V and 2 bases from J, with 19 bases between.

This sequence joins TRBV12-3 or TRBV12-4 and TRBJ2-3; possible D gene TRBD1, 5 bases. Trimming cost V 1 base and J 7 bases, with 9 bases left between them. The CDR3 spans 13 residues. DNA for the CDR3: TGTGCCAGCAGTTTAGGGGGCGGAAATACGCAGTATTTT. Amino acid sequence: CASSLGGGNTQYF.

This rearrangement joins TRBV4-3 to TRBJ2-6, with a possible D match to TRBD2 (5 bases). Germline CDR1 is LGHNA and CDR2 is YSLEER. This CDR3 contains 17 residues. V gave up 1 base and J gave up 6 bases, with 16 bases separating them. The CDR3 spells CASSQGPGGFEANVLTF. CDR3 bases: TGCGCCAGCAGCCAAGGGCCGGGCGGGTTTGAGGCCAACGTCCTGACTTTC.

This clonotype was recorded a few times. The V and J genes are TRBV12-3 or TRBV12-4 and TRBJ2-1; 8 bases line up with TRBD2. Germline trimming cut 1 base from V and 2 bases from J; bases unmatched to any gene: 1. The CDR3 runs 15 residues. This chain's CDR3 is CASSLGTSPYNEQFF. CDR3 DNA sequence: TGTGCCAGCAGTTTAGGGACTAGCCCCTACAATGAGCAGTTCTTC.

Only a few counts were recorded for this clonotype. The gene calls are TRBV7-8 and TRBJ2-1; 14 nucleotides line up with TRBD2. The CDR3 totals 19 residues. V was clipped by 3 bases and J by 5 bases; unmatched bases: 12. Germline-derived CDR1 and CDR2 are SGHVS and FQNEAQ. CDR3 coding DNA: TGTGCCAGCAGCTTCGTCGGACTAGCGGGAGGAAGGGGGGACAATGAGCAGTTCTTC. It translates to CASSFVGLAGGRGDNEQFF. Combining the CDR3 with reference TRBV7-8 and TRBJ2-1 gives the whole variable domain GAGVSQSPRYKVAKRGQDVALRCDPISGHVSLFWYQQALGQGPEFLTYFQNEAQLDKSGLPSDRFFAERPEGSVSTLKIQRTQQEDSAVYLCASSFVGLAGGRGDNEQFFGPGTRLTVL.

The DNA of the CDR3 is TGTGCCAGCAGCTTCGCTAGCGGGACGACAGCTGATGAGCAGTTCTTC. It is translated as CASSFASGTTADEQFF. The V call is TRBV7-9, the J call TRBJ2-1, with 9 positions matching TRBD2. The length of the CDR3 is 16 residues. V was clipped by 3 bases and J by 8 bases; unmatched bases: 11. Looked up from germline, CDR1 is SEHNR and CDR2 is FQNEAQ (reference sequence).

The J gene is TRBJ1-6, the V gene TRBV9; D remains unclear. CDR3 length: 14 amino acids. Per the germline V gene, CDR1 is SGDLS and CDR2 is YYNGEE. V lost 4 bases to trimming and J lost 7 bases, with 12 bases between them. Written as DNA, the CDR3 is TGTGCCAGCAGCCCCCGGGTGGGCAATTCACCCCTCCACTTT. It yields the protein CASSPRVGNSPLHF.

This clonotype occurred a few times. The CDR3 loop reads CASSLLGTSDTDTQYF. The CDR3 nucleotides are TGTGCCAGCAGCTTACTGGGGACTAGCGACACAGATACGCAGTATTTT. The chain has TRBV7-9 and TRBJ2-3; 10 positions agree with TRBD2. Germline V gene data show CDR1 as SEHNR and CDR2 as FQNEAQ (reference sequence). V lost 2 bases to trimming and J lost 2 bases; unmatched junction nucleotides: 4. The CDR3 has 16 amino acids.

In its sample, this clonotype was seen a few times. This chain uses TRBV11-2 with TRBJ2-2; D possibly corresponds to TRBD2 (6 bases). Germline V lookup: CDR1 SGHAT, CDR2 FQNNGV. The CDR3 has 13 amino acids. Trimming removed 7 bases from V and 3 bases from J, with 9 bases in between. This CDR3 reads CASNAGYTGELFF. The CDR3 region has the DNA TGTGCCAGCAACGCGGGATACACCGGGGAGCTGTTTTTT.

This clonotype has more than one count but fewer than ten. The rearrangement uses TRBV24-1 and TRBJ2-5; D uncertain. V was pared by 4 bases and J by 3 bases, with 8 bases between. Germline CDR1 is KGHDR and CDR2 is SFDVKD. The CDR3 length is 13 residues. As DNA, the CDR3 is TGTGCCACCAGTGACTTGGACGAAGAGACCCAGTACTTC. Amino acid sequence: CATSDLDEETQYF.

The rearrangement links TRBV9 to TRBJ2-5; D call uncertain. Trimming took 0 bases from V and 5 from J, leaving 8 bases between them. The CDR3 sequence is 13 residues long. CDR1 is SGDLS and CDR2 is YYNGEE in the germline V gene. This chain's CDR3 is CASSVGGPETQYF. In DNA, the CDR3 is TGTGCCAGCAGCGTAGGGGGTCCGGAGACCCAGTACTTC.

The chain couples TRBV20-1 to TRBJ2-3, with D perhaps TRBD1 or TRBD2 (5 bases each). This CDR3 has 17 amino acids. From germline, CDR1 is DFQATT and CDR2 SNEGSKA (reference sequence). Trimming left V 0 bases short and J 3 bases short, with 19 bases between. CDR3 amino acids: CSARDLRGLGGTDTQYF. The CDR3 DNA follows: TGCAGTGCTAGAGATCTGAGGGGTTTAGGCGGGACAGATACGCAGTATTTT.

The chain couples TRBV18 to TRBJ2-7; no clear D gene. V was clipped by 2 bases and J by 5 bases, with 7 bases between them. CDR1 and CDR2 from the germline V gene are KGHSH and LQKENI. The CDR3 totals 12 residues. The CDR3 reads CASSPWPDEQYF. The CDR3 DNA sequence: TGTGCCAGCTCACCATGGCCGGACGAGCAGTACTTC. Full variable domain (remainder filled in from reference TRBV18 and TRBJ2-7): NAGVMQNPRHLVRRRGQEARLRCSPMKGHSHVYWYRQLPEEGLKFMVYLQKENIIDESGMPKERFSAEFPKEGPSILRIQQVVRGDSAAYFCASSPWPDEQYFGPGTRLTVT.

This chain connects TRBV9 to TRBJ2-2; TRBD2 matches 15 bases. CDR3 length: 19 amino acids. The germline CDR1 and CDR2 sequences are SGDLS and YYNGEE. V was pared by 0 bases and J by 2 bases, with 5 bases of the junction left unmatched. The CDR3 region has the DNA TGTGCCAGCAGCGTAGCTAGGACTAGCGGGGGGGCCAACACCGGGGAGCTGTTTTTT. Its protein is CASSVARTSGGANTGELFF.

This clonotype was detected many times. This rearrangement joins TRBV11-3 to TRBJ1-1; possibly TRBD1 for D (5 bases). Deletions cut 3 bases from V and 4 bases from J, with 9 bases between. The germline CDR1 and CDR2 sequences are SGHNT and YENEEA. This CDR3 region has 13 residues. In nucleotides, the CDR3 is TGTGCCAGCAGCTTGGAAGGGACCACTGAAGCTTTCTTT. Amino acids: CASSLEGTTEAFF.

This clonotype has just a few counts. This rearrangement joins TRBV12-3 or TRBV12-4 to TRBJ2-7; TRBD1 might be the D (5 bases). This CDR3 has 12 amino acids. The V end lost 5 bases, the J end lost 6 bases, and 11 bases lay between the germline ends. The CDR3 DNA is TGTGCCAGCAGTACTGGGGCACTCGAGCAGTACTTC. The encoded protein is CASSTGALEQYF.

The chain has TRBV5-5 and TRBJ1-1; D gene uncertain. The CDR3 is made up of 12 amino acids. CDR1 is SGHKS, CDR2 YYEKEE, per germline (reference sequence). Between the trimmed V and J ends, which lost 2 bases and 5 bases, there was a span of 7 bases. CDR3 residues: CASSFSGTEAFF. The CDR3 coding sequence is TGTGCCAGCAGCTTTTCGGGGACTGAAGCTTTCTTT.

This clonotype was observed a handful of times. The chain couples TRBV10-3 to TRBJ2-1, with D possibly being TRBD1 (6 bases). The CDR3 sequence is 13 residues long. V lost 10 bases to trimming and J lost 7 bases, with 17 bases between them. Germline CDR1 reads ENHRY; CDR2 reads SYGVKD. CDR3 sequence reads: CATGTPPGNEQFF. The DNA of the CDR3 is TGTGCCACAGGGACACCGCCTGGAAATGAGCAGTTCTTC.

The J gene is TRBJ2-5, the V gene TRBV4-2; 12 nucleotides agree with TRBD2. CDR1 and CDR2 from the germline V gene are LGHNA and YNFKEQ. The CDR3 consists of 17 residues. With V trimmed by 3 bases and J by 5 bases, 10 bases remained unmatched. The CDR3 bases are TGTGCCAGCAGCCAGATACCTAGCGGGGGGGCGGAGGAGACCCAGTACTTC. It yields the protein CASSQIPSGGAEETQYF.

The J gene is TRBJ2-7, the V gene TRBV29-1; 12 nucleotides agree with TRBD2. Germline trimming cut 5 bases from V and 2 bases from J; bases unmatched to any gene: 7. The CDR3 is 15 amino acids. Germline V gives CDR1 SQVTM, CDR2 ANQGSEA. The CDR3 region has the DNA TGCAGCGTTCCCGGACTAGCGGGAACCGCCTACGAGCAGTACTTC. This translates into CSVPGLAGTAYEQYF.

This chain joins TRBV20-1 and TRBJ1-5; 12 bases are shared with TRBD1. The V and J ends lost 6 bases and 1 base, in that order; junction bases with no gene match: 13. Germline values: CDR1 DFQATT, CDR2 SNEGSKA (reference sequence). CDR3 length: 18 residues. The CDR3 region has the DNA TGCAGTGCACCCAACCTCCGGGACAGGGGGCTGAGCAATCAGCCCCAGCATTTT. The encoded protein is CSAPNLRDRGLSNQPQHF.

This clonotype was seen a handful of times. This chain joins TRBV7-2 and TRBJ1-4, with no clear D. Germline V gives CDR1 SGHTA, CDR2 FQGNSA. V was pared by 5 bases and J by 4 bases, with 14 bases between. The CDR3 contains 15 residues. The CDR3, as DNA: TGTGCCAGCAGCCCCCAGAGGACCGGTAATGAAAAACTGTTTTTT. This sequence encodes CASSPQRTGNEKLFF.

The gene calls are TRBV5-1 and TRBJ2-7; the match to TRBD2 covers 8 bases. Germline V lookup: CDR1 SGHRS, CDR2 YFSETQ. The J segment lost 5 bases and the V segment lost 4 bases, leaving 5 bases of the junction unmatched. CDR3 length: 13 amino acids. CDR3 in amino acids: CASSRTSPHEQYF. As DNA, the CDR3 is TGCGCCAGCAGCCGGACTAGCCCCCACGAGCAGTACTTC. Filled out from reference TRBV5-1 and TRBJ2-7, the complete variable domain reads KAGVTQTPRYLIKTRGQQVTLSCSPISGHRSVSWYQQTPGQGLQFLFEYFSETQRNKGNFPGRFSGRQFSNSRSEMNVSTLELGDSALYLCASSRTSPHEQYFGPGTRLTVT.

The gene calls are TRBV12-3 or TRBV12-4 and TRBJ1-6; D is undetermined. The CDR3 consists of 15 residues. Deletions cut 5 bases from V and 7 bases from J, with 15 bases between. As DNA, the CDR3 is TGTGCCAGCAGTGATACCACCGGGCCCAATTCACCCCTCCACTTT. Protein sequence: CASSDTTGPNSPLHF.

CDR3 DNA sequence: TGTGCCAGCAGCTTGGCCCCTGGACAGGGTTCCGAGCAGTACTTC. This sequence encodes CASSLAPGQGSEQYF. The genes are TRBV7-2 and TRBJ2-7, with 8 bases lining up with TRBD1. With V trimmed by 3 bases and J by 6 bases, 10 bases remained unmatched. The CDR3 loop spans 15 amino acids. Germline CDR1 is SGHTA and CDR2 is FQGNSA.

This clonotype was seen only a few times. The chain's CDR3 is CSARVWTDTQYF. The CDR3, as DNA: TGCAGTGCTAGGGTCTGGACAGATACGCAGTATTTT. The chain uses TRBV20-1 and TRBJ2-3, with unresolved D. Trimming removed 3 bases at V and 3 bases at J, with 7 bases between. CDR1 is DFQATT and CDR2 is SNEGSKA in the germline V gene (reference sequence). This CDR3 is 12 amino acids long.

The rearrangement links TRBV27 to TRBJ1-5, with 8 bases matching TRBD1. V shed 3 bases, J shed 3 bases, and the junction held 4 bases outside the gene matches. Germline V gives CDR1 MNHEY, CDR2 SMNVEV (reference sequence). The length of the CDR3 is 15 residues. DNA of the CDR3: TGTGCCAGCAGTTTCTCGGACAGGGCCAATCAGCCCCAGCATTTT. Translation: CASSFSDRANQPQHF.